Shown below are 15 T cell receptor beta chains from a single sample sequenced in a study of human T cells and chemical hapten exposure. The study extracted total RNA from unfractionated whole blood. TCRdb itself ran the 5' RACE reads through MiXCR, one entry per CDR3 protein. The table includes 70,000 to 85,000 distinct CDR3 sequences, approximately 15% detected once. The receptors originated from a female donor in good health.

The chain is built from TRBV5-1 and TRBJ1-3; D remains ambiguous. The CDR3 loop spans 15 amino acids. Germline V gene sequence: CDR1 SGHRS, CDR2 YFSETQ. Trimming removed 3 bases from V and 3 bases from J, with 13 bases in between. DNA of the CDR3: TGCGCCAGCAGCTCTGGTGGACCCGATGGAAACACCATATATTTT. It specifies CASSSGGPDGNTIYF.

The chain links TRBV6-5 to TRBJ1-5; unclear D gene. The CDR3 covers 15 residues. The germline CDR1 and CDR2 sequences are MNHEY and SVGAGI. V lost 5 bases and J 0 bases, leaving 11 bases between the germline ends. The CDR3 reads CASSRAGVSNQPQHF. The CDR3 DNA sequence: TGTGCCAGCAGTAGAGCGGGAGTTAGCAATCAGCCCCAGCATTTT.

The genes are TRBV29-1 and TRBJ1-1; no reliable D call. V gave up 5 bases and J gave up 1 base, with 5 bases separating them. The CDR3 covers 11 residues. Germline CDR1 SQVTM, CDR2 ANQGSEA. The CDR3 nucleotides are TGCAGCGTTACACAGAACACTGAAGCTTTCTTT. Its protein is CSVTQNTEAFF.

V and J are TRBV7-2 and TRBJ2-1, with 7 positions matching TRBD2. The ends lost 7 bases at V and 8 bases at J; junction bases unmatched: 11. The length of the CDR3 is 14 residues. Germline lookup yields CDR1 SGHTA and CDR2 FQGNSA. CDR3 residues: CASTQSGAGHEQFF. The CDR3 bases are TGTGCCAGCACCCAGAGCGGGGCGGGACATGAGCAGTTCTTC.

This clonotype was observed a handful of times. This rearrangement joins TRBV3-1 to TRBJ1-2; D unclear. The CDR3 totals 13 residues. Germline CDR1 and CDR2: LGHDT and YNNKEL (reference sequence). Trimming shortened V by 7 bases and J by 8 bases, and 17 bases separated the two germline ends. The CDR3 region is CASTHPQSGGYTF. Here the CDR3 DNA reads TGTGCCAGCACCCACCCCCAAAGTGGCGGCTACACCTTC.

This chain joins TRBV20-1 and TRBJ1-3, with unresolved D. This CDR3 has 14 residues. Germline-derived CDR1 and CDR2 are DFQATT and SNEGSKA (reference sequence). The V end was cut by 6 bases, the J end by 6 bases, with 18 bases between. The DNA for the CDR3 is TGCAGTGCCTCTAGATATATAGGAACAAACACCATATATTTT. Translating gives CSASRYIGTNTIYF.

A few counts support this clonotype. This chain connects TRBV30 to TRBJ1-1; TRBD1 matches at 10 bases. The CDR3 spans 14 residues. Germline assignment: CDR1 GTSNPN and CDR2 SVGIG (reference sequence). The trim removed 3 bases at V and 6 bases at J, leaving 7 bases unmatched. CDR3 sequence: CAWRKGQGFPEAFF. The CDR3 DNA reads as TGTGCCTGGAGGAAGGGACAGGGGTTTCCTGAAGCTTTCTTT.

The V gene is TRBV4-2, the J gene TRBJ2-3; D is unresolved. The CDR3 sequence is 13 residues long. The germline V and J ends were trimmed by 1 base and 5 bases, with 7 bases remaining between them. Per germline, CDR1 LGHNA and CDR2 YNFKEQ. The CDR3 region has the DNA TGTGCCAGCAGCCAAGCTCGGGTAGATACGCAGTATTTT. This translates into CASSQARVDTQYF.

The V call is TRBV29-1, the J call TRBJ2-2; D gene ambiguous. This CDR3 has 12 amino acids. The V end lost 5 bases, the J end lost 1 base, and 5 bases lay between the germline ends. The germline V gene has CDR1 SQVTM and CDR2 ANQGSEA. As DNA, the CDR3 is TGCAGCGTTAAGGGGAACACCGGGGAGCTGTTTTTT. Its protein is CSVKGNTGELFF.

The chain joins TRBV2 to TRBJ2-1; 7 positions agree with TRBD2. With V trimmed by 2 bases and J by 9 bases, 7 bases remained unmatched. CDR1 and CDR2 from the germline V gene are SNHLY and FYNNEI. CDR3 length equals 14 residues. CDR3 sequence reads: CASSESRGESEQFF. Written as DNA, the CDR3 is TGTGCCAGCAGTGAATCCCGGGGGGAGTCTGAGCAGTTCTTC.

This clonotype was seen more than once but under ten times. The chain recombines TRBV28 with TRBJ2-7, with no clear D. Germline CDR1 reads MDHEN; CDR2 reads SYDVKM. CDR3 size: 13 residues. V was clipped by 7 bases and J by 2 bases, with 12 bases between them. The CDR3 nucleotides are TGTGCCAGCACCACACTAAAGGCCTACGAGCAGTACTTC. This gives the protein CASTTLKAYEQYF.

The V gene is TRBV9, the J gene TRBJ1-1; D unresolved. CDR1 and CDR2 (germline): SGDLS, YYNGEE. V dropped 0 bases and J dropped 1 base, with 7 bases sitting between them. This CDR3 region has 14 residues. Written as DNA, the CDR3 is TGTGCCAGCAGCGTAGACAGCCAGAACACTGAAGCTTTCTTT. The encoded protein is CASSVDSQNTEAFF.

This chain joins TRBV7-2 and TRBJ2-3, with D unresolved. Germline-derived CDR1 and CDR2 are SGHTA and FQGNSA. V was cut by 5 bases and J by 4 bases, with 19 bases left in between. This CDR3 region has 16 residues. The CDR3 sequence: CASSPLGLLEADTQYF. As DNA, the CDR3 is TGTGCCAGCAGCCCCTTAGGCCTCCTTGAGGCAGATACGCAGTATTTT.

The chain carries TRBV30 and TRBJ2-7; 9 nucleotides align to TRBD1. The V and J ends lost 4 bases and 4 bases, in that order; junction bases with no gene match: 11. Germline CDR1 is GTSNPN and CDR2 is SVGIG (reference sequence). This CDR3 is 15 amino acids long. CDR3 amino acids: CAWNHRDRAYYEQYF. The CDR3 nucleotides are TGTGCCTGGAACCACCGGGACAGGGCTTATTACGAGCAGTACTTC. The whole variable domain, filled in from reference TRBV30 and TRBJ2-7, reads SQTIHQWPATLVQPVGSPLSLECTVEGTSNPNLYWYRQAAGRGLQLLFYSVGIGQISSEVPQNLSASRPQDRQFILSSKKLLLSDSGFYLCAWNHRDRAYYEQYFGPGTRLTVT.

This clonotype was detected a few times. CDR3 sequence (DNA): TGTGCCAGCAGCTCGACAGGGTTCGGGGGCTATGGCTACACCTTC. Its translation: CASSSTGFGGYGYTF. This chain joins TRBV7-9 and TRBJ1-2; 7 positions match TRBD1. The ends lost 4 bases at V and 4 bases at J; junction bases unmatched: 9. The germline V gene encodes CDR1 SEHNR and CDR2 FQNEAQ (reference sequence). The CDR3 spans 15 residues.